This paragraph covers one T cell receptor (beta chain) sequence. Its antigen is still unknown. This sample was taken from a study of PD-1 blockade in classical Hodgkin lymphoma. All the patients suffered relapse after autologous stem cell transplantation, and brentuximab vedotin exposure differed. Isolation of CD4+ T cells from thawed PBMCs was performed by magnetic negative selection. Libraries were prepared by immunoSEQ multiplex PCR; TCRdb keeps only in-frame clonotypes and omits some of them. This table holds 30,000 or so clones, roughly 90% found once. Study results and caveats: Factors driving the repertoire differences, possibly disease activity or prior therapy, remain undefined. CD4+ but not CD8+ TCR diversity rose significantly by C4D1. Complete responders started with a diversity level that resembled newly diagnosed patients at baseline.

The specimen was CD4+ T cells from blood, collected at baseline. The clonotype originates from a human donor with classical Hodgkin lymphoma.

CDR3 loop: CAISRETGTGELFF. CDR3 coding DNA: TGTGCCATCAGTAGGGAGACAGGGACCGGGGAGCTGTTTTTT. The gene calls are TRBV10-3 and TRBJ2-2; 7 positions agree with TRBD1. Germline loops: CDR1 ENHRY, CDR2 SYGVKD. Trimming cost V 5 bases and J 5 bases; bases outside gene matches: 5. The CDR3 contains 14 residues.